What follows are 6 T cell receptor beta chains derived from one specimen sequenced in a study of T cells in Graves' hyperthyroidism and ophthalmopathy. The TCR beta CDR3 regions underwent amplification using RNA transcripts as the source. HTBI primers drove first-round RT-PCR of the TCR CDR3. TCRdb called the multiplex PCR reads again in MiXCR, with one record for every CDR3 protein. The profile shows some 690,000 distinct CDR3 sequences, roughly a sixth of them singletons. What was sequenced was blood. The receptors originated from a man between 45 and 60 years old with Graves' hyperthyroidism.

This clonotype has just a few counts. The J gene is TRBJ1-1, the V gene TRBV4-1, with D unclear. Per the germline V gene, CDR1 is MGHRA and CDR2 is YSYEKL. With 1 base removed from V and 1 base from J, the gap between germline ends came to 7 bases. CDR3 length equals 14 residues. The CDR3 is CASSQAQRNTEAFF. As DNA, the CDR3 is TGCGCCAGCAGCCAAGCACAGCGGAACACTGAAGCTTTCTTT.

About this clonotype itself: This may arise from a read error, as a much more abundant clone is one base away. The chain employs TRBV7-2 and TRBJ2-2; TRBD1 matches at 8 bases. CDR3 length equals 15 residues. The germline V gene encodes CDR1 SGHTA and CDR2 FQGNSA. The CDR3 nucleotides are TGTGCCAGCAGCCGGCAGGGGGCGATCACCGGGGACCTGTTTTTT. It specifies CASSRQGAITGDLFF.

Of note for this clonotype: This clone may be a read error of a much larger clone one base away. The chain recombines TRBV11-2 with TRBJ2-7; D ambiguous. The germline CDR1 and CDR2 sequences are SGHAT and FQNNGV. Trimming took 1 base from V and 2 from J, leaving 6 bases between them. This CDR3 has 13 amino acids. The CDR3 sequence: CASSLARAYEQYF. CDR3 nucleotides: TGTGCCAGCAGCTTAGCAAGAGCCTACGAGCAGTACTTC. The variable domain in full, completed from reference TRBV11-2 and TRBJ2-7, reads EAGVAQSPRYKIIEKRQSVAFWCNPISGHATLYWYQQILGQGPKLLIQFQNNGVVDDSQLPKDRFSAERLKGVDSTLKIQPAKLEDSAVYLCASSLARAYEQYFGPGTRLTVT.

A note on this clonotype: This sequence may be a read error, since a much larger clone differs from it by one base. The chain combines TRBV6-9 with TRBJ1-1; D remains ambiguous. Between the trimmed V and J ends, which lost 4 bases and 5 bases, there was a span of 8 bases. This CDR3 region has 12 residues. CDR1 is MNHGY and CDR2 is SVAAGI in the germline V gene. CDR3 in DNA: TGTGCCAGCAGTTTAGAGATGACTGAAGCTTTCTTT. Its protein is CASSLEMTEAFF.

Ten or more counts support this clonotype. This chain's CDR3 is CASSLSNRPISGSPLHF. DNA of the CDR3: TGTGCCAGCAGTTTATCGAACAGACCCATATCGGGTTCACCCCTCCACTTT. The rearrangement links TRBV27 to TRBJ1-6; no firm D call. CDR1 is MNHEY and CDR2 is SMNVEV in the germline V gene (reference sequence). V was pared by 0 bases and J by 9 bases, with 18 bases between. The CDR3 has 17 amino acids.

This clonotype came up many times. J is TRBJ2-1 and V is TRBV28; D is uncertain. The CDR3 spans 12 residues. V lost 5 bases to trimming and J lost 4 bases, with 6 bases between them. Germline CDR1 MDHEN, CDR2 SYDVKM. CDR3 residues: CASSLPYNEQFF. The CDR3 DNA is TGTGCCAGCAGTCTACCATACAATGAGCAGTTCTTC.